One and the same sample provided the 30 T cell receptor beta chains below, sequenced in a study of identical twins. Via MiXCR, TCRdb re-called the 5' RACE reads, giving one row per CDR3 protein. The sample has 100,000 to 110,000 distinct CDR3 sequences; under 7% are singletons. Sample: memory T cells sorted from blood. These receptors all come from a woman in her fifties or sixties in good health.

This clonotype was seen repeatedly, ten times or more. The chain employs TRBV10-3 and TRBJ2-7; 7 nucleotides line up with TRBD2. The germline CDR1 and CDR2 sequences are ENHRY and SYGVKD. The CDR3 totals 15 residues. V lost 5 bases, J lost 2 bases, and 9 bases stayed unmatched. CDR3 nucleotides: TGTGCCATCAGTCAGACGGCTAGCGGAGCCTACGAGCAGTACTTC. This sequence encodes CAISQTASGAYEQYF.

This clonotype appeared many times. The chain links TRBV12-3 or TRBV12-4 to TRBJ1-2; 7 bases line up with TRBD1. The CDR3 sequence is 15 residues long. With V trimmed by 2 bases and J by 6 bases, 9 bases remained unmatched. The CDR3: CASSLPPTGINGYTF. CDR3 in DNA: TGTGCCAGCAGTTTACCCCCGACAGGGATCAATGGCTACACCTTC.

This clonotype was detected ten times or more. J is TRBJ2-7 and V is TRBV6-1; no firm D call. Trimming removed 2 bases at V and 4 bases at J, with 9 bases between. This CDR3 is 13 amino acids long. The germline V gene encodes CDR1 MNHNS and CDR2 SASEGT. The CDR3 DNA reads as TGTGCCAGCAGTGAACTTTCCGAGTACGAGCAGTACGTC. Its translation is CASSELSEYEQYV.

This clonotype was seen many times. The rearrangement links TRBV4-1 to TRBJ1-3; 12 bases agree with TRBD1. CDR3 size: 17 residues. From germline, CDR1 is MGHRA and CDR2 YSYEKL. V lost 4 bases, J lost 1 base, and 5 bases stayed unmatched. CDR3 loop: CASSPRDRGLSGNTIYF. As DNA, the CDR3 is TGCGCCAGCAGCCCCCGGGACAGGGGGCTTTCTGGAAACACCATATATTTT.

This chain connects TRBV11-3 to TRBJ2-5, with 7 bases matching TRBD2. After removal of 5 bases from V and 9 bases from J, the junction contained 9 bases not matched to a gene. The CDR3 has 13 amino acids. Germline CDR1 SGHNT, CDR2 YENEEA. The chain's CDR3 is CASSMGPREAQYF. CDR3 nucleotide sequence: TGTGCCAGCAGCATGGGCCCTCGGGAGGCCCAGTACTTC.

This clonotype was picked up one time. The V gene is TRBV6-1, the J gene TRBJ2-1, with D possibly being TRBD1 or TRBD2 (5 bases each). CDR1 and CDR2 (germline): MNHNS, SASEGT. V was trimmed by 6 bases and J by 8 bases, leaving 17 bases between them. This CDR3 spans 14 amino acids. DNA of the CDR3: TGTGCCAGCAGCCGGGGCACCAAAGTAGATGAGCAGTTCTTC. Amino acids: CASSRGTKVDEQFF.

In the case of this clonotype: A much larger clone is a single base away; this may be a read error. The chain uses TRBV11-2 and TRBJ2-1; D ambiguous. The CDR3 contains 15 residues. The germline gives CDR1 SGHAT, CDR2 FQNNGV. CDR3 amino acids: CASSLVTRSYNDQFF. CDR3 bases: TGTGCCAGCAGCTTAGTAACTCGCTCCTACAATGACCAGTTCTTC.

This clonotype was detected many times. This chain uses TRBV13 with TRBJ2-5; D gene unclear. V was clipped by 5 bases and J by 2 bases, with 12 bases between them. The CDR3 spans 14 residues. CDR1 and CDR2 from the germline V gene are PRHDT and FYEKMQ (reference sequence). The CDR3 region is CASSPQNAQETQYF. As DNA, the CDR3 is TGTGCCAGCAGCCCCCAAAATGCACAAGAGACCCAGTACTTC.

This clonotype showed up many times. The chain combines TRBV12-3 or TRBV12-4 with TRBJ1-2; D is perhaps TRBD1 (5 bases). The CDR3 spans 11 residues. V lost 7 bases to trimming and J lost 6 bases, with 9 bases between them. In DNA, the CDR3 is TGTGCCAGCACACAAGGGGATGGCTACACCTTC. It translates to CASTQGDGYTF.

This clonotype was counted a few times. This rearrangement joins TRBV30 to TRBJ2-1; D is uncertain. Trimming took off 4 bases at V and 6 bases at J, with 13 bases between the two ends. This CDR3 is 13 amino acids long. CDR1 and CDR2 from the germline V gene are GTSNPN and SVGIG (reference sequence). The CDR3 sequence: CAWNFDVGNEQFF. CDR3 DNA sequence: TGTGCCTGGAATTTCGACGTAGGCAATGAGCAGTTCTTC.

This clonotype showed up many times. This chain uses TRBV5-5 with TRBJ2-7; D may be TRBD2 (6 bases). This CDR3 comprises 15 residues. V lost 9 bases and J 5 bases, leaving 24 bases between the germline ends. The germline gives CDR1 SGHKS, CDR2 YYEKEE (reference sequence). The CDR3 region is CATSYQTGTFNEQYF. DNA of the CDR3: TGTGCCACCTCCTATCAGACCGGGACTTTCAACGAGCAGTACTTC.

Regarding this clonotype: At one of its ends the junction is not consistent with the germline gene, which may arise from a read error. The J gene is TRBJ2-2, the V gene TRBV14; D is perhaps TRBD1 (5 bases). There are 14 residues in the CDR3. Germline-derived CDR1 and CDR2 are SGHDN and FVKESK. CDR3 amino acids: CTSSPLRVGGELFF. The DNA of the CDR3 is TGTACCAGCAGCCCACTCAGGGTCGGCGGGGAGCTGTTTTTT.

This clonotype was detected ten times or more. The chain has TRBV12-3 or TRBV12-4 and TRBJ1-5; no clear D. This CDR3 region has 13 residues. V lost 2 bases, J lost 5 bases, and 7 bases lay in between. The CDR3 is CASSLWTHQPQHF. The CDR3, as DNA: TGTGCCAGCAGTTTATGGACGCATCAGCCCCAGCATTTT.

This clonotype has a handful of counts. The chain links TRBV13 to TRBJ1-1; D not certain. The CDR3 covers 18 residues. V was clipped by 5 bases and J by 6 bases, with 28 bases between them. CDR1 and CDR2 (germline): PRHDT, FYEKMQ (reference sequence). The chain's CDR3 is CASSLITGHLGPGPEAFF. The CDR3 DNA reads TGTGCCAGCAGCCTAATCACGGGTCATCTTGGGCCAGGTCCTGAAGCTTTCTTT. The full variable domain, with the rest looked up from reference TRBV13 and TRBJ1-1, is AAGVIQSPRHLIKEKRETATLKCYPIPRHDTVYWYQQGPGQDPQFLISFYEKMQSDKGSIPDRFSAQQFSDYHSELNMSSLELGDSALYFCASSLITGHLGPGPEAFFGQGTRLTVV.

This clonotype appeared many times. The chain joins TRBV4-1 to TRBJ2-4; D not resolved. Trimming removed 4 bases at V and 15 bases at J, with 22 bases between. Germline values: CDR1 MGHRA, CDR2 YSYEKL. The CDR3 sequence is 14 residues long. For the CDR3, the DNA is TGCGCCAGCAGCCCCCTAGGAAGCCTTTCTTCGCGGTACTTC. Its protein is CASSPLGSLSSRYF.

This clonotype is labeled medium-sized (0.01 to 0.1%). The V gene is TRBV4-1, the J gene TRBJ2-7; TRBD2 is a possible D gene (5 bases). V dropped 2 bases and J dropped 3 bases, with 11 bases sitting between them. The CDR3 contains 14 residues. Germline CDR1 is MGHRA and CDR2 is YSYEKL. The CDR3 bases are TGCGCCAGCAGCCAAAGGAACGGGAACTACGAGCAGTACTTC. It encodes CASSQRNGNYEQYF.

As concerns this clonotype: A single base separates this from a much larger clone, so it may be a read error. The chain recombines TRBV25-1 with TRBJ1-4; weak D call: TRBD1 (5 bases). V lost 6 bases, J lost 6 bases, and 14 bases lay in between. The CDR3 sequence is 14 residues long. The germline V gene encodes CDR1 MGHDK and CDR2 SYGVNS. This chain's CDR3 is CASRSGYGYEKLFF. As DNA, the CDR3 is TGTGCCAGCAGATCAGGGTATGGTTATGAAAAACTGTTTTTT.

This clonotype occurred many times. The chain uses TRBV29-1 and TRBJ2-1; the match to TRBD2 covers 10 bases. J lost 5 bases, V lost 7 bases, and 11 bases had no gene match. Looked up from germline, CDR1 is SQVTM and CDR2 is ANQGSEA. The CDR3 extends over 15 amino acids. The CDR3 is CSGGGWSGRDNEQFF. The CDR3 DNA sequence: TGCAGCGGGGGTGGTTGGAGCGGGAGGGACAATGAGCAGTTCTTC.

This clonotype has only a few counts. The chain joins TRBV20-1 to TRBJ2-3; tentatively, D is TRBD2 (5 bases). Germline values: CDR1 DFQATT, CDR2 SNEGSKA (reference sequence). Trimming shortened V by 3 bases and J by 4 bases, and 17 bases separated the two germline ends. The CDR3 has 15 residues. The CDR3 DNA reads TGCAGTGCTAGCCCTCTAGCTACTATGGCAGATACGCAGTATTTT. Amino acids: CSASPLATMADTQYF.

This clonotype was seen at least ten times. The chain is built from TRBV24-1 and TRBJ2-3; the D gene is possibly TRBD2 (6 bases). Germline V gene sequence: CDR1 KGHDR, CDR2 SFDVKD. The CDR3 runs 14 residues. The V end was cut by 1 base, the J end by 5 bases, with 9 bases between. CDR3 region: CATSDFVGGDTQYF. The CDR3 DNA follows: TGTGCCACCAGTGATTTTGTCGGGGGAGATACGCAGTATTTT.

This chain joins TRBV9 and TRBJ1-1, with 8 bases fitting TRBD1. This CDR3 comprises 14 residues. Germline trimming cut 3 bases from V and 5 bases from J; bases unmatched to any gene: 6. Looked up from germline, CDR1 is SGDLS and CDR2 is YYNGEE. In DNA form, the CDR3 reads TGTGCCAGCAGCGCTACACAGGGGGGGACTGAAGCTTTCTTT. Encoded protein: CASSATQGGTEAFF.

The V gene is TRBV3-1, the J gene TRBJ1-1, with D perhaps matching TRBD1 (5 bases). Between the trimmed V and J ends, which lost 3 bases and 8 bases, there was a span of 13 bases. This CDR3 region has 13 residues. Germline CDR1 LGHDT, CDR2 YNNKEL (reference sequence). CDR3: CASSQGGRPEAFF. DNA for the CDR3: TGTGCCAGCAGCCAGGGGGGAAGACCCGAAGCTTTCTTT.

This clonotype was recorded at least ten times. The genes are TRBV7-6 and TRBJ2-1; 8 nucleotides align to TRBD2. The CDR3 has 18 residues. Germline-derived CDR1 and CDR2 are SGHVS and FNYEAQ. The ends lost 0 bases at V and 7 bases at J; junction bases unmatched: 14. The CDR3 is CASSLAVGVTSGGNEQFF. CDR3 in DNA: TGTGCCAGCAGCTTAGCGGTCGGGGTAACTAGCGGAGGAAATGAGCAGTTCTTC.

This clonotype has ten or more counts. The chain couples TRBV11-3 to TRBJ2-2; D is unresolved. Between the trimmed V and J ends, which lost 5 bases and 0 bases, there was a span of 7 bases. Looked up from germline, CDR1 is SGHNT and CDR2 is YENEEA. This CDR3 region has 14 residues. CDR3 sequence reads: CASSLPANTGELFF. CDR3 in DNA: TGTGCCAGCAGCCTCCCGGCGAACACCGGGGAGCTGTTTTTT.

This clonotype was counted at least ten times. The CDR3 bases are TGCGCCAGCAGCTTGGCAAGCGGGGAGACCCAGTACTTC. Translation gives CASSLASGETQYF. The chain employs TRBV5-1 and TRBJ2-5, with D possibly matching TRBD2 (6 bases). Trimming took off 0 bases at V and 5 bases at J, with 8 bases between the two ends. Germline CDR1 SGHRS, CDR2 YFSETQ. The CDR3 covers 13 residues.

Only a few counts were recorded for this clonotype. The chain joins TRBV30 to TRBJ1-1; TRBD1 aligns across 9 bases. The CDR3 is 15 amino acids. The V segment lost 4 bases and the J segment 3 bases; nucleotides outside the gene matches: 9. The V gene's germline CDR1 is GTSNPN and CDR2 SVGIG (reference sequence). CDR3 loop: CAWTTGGQGHTEAFF. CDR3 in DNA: TGTGCCTGGACAACAGGGGGCCAGGGGCACACTGAAGCTTTCTTT. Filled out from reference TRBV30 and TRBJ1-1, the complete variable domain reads SQTIHQWPATLVQPVGSPLSLECTVEGTSNPNLYWYRQAAGRGLQLLFYSVGIGQISSEVPQNLSASRPQDRQFILSSKKLLLSDSGFYLCAWTTGGQGHTEAFFGQGTRLTVV.

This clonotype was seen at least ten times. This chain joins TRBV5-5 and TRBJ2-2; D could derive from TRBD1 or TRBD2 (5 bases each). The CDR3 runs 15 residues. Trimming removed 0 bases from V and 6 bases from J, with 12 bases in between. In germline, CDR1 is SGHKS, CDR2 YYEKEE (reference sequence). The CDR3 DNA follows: TGTGCCAGCAGCTTGGCCGAGGGGTGGGCCGGGGAGCTGTTTTTT. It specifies CASSLAEGWAGELFF.

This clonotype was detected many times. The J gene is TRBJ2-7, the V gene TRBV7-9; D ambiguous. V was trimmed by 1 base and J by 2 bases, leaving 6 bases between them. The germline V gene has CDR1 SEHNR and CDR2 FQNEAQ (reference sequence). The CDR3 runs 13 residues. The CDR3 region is CASSLDRAYEQYF. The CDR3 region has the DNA TGTGCCAGCAGCTTAGATCGGGCCTACGAGCAGTACTTC. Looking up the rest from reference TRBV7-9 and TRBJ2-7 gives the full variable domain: DTGVSQNPRHKITKRGQNVTFRCDPISEHNRLYWYRQTLGQGPEFLTYFQNEAQLEKSRLLSDRFSAERPKGSFSTLEIQRTEQGDSAMYLCASSLDRAYEQYFGPGTRLTVT.

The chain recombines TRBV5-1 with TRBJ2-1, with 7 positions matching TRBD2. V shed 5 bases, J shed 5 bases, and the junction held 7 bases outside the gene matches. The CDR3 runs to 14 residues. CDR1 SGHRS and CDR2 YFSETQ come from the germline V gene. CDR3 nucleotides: TGCGCCAGCAGGCGAACAGCGGGGAACAATGAGCAGTTCTTC. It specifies CASRRTAGNNEQFF.

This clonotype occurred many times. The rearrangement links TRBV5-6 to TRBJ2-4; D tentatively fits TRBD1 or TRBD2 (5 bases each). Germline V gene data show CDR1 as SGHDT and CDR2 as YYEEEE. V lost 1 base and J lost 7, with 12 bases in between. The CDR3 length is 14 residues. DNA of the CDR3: TGTGCCAGCAGCTTGCCGGGGCGCGGGAACATTCAGTACTTC. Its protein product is CASSLPGRGNIQYF.